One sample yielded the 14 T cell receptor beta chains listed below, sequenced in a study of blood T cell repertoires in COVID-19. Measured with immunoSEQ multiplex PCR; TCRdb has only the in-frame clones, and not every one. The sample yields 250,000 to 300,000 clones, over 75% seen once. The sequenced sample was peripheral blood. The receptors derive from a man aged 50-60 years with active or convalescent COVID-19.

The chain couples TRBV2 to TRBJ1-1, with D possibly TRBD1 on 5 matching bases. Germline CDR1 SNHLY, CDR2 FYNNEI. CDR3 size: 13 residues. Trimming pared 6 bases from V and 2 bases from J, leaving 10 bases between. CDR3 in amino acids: CASRRGGNTEAFF. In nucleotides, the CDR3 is TGTGCCAGCAGGAGGGGAGGAAACACTGAAGCTTTCTTT.

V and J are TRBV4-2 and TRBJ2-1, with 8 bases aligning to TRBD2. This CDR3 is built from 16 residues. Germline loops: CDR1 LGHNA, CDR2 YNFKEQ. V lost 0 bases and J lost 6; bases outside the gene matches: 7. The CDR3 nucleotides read TGTGCCAGCAGCCAAGATCTTACGGGAGGGTTCAATGAGCAGTTCTTC. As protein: CASSQDLTGGFNEQFF.

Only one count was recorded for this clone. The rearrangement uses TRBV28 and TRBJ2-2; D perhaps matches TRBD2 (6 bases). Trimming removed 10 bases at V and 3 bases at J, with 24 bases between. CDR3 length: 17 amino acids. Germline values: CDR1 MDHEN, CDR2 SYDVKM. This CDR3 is CATQNFGGDPHTGELFF. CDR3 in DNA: TGTGCCACCCAAAACTTTGGAGGGGACCCCCACACCGGGGAGCTGTTTTTT.

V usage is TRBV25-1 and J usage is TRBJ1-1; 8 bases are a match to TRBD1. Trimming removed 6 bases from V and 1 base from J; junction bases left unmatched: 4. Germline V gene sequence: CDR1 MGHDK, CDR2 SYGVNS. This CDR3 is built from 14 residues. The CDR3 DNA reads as TGTGCCAGCAGGGCCGGGACAGGGAACACTGAAGCTTTCTTT. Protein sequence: CASRAGTGNTEAFF.

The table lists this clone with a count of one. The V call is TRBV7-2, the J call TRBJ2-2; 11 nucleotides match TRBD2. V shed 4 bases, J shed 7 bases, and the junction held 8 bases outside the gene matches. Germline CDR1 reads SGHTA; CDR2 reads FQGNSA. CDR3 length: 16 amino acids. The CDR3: CASSYTSGRFGGELFF. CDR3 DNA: TGTGCCAGCAGCTACACTAGCGGGAGATTCGGCGGGGAGCTGTTTTTT.

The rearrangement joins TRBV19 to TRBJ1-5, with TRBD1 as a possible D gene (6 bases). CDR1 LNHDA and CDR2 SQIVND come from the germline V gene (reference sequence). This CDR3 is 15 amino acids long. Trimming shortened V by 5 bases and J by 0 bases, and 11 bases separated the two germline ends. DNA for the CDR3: TGTGCCAGTAGTCCAGGGGTCTATAGCAATCAGCCCCAGCATTTT. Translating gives CASSPGVYSNQPQHF.

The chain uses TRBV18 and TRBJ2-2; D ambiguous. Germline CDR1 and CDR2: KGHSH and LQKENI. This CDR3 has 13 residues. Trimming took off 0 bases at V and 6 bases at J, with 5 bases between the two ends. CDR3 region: CASSPPKPGELFF. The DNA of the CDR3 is TGTGCCAGCTCACCACCGAAGCCCGGGGAGCTGTTTTTT. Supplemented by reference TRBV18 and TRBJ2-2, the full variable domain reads NAGVMQNPRHLVRRRGQEARLRCSPMKGHSHVYWYRQLPEEGLKFMVYLQKENIIDESGMPKERFSAEFPKEGPSILRIQQVVRGDSAAYFCASSPPKPGELFFGEGSRLTVL.

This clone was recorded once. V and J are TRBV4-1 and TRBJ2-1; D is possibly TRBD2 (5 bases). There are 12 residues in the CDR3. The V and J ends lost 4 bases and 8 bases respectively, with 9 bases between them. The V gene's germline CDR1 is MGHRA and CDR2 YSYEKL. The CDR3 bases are TGCGCCAGCAGCCGAGTGGGAGATGAGCAGTTCTTC. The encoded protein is CASSRVGDEQFF.

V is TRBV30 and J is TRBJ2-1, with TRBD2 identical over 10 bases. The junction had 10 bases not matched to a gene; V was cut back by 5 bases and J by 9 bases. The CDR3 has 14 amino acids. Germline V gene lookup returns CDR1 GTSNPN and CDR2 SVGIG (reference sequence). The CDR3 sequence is CAWEREGQSAEQFF. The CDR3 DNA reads TGTGCCTGGGAGCGGGAGGGCCAATCGGCTGAGCAGTTCTTC.

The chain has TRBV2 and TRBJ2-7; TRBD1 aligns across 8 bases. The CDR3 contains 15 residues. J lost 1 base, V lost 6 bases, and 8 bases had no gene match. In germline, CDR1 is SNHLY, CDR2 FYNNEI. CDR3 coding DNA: TGTGCCAGCAGGACAGGGGTTATATCGTCCTACGAGCAGTACTTC. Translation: CASRTGVISSYEQYF. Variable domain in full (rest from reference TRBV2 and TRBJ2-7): EPEVTQTPSHQVTQMGQEVILRCVPISNHLYFYWYRQILGQKVEFLVSFYNNEISEKSEIFDDQFSVERPDGSNFTLKIRSTKLEDSAMYFCASRTGVISSYEQYFGPGTRLTVT.

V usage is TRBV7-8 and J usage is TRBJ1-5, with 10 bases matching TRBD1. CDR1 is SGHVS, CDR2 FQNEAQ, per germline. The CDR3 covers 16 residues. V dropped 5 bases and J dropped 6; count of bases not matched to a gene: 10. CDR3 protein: CASSHLFGQGGQPQHF. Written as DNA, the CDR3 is TGTGCCAGCAGCCATCTTTTTGGACAGGGGGGTCAGCCCCAGCATTTT. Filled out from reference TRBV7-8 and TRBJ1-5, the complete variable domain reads GAGVSQSPRYKVAKRGQDVALRCDPISGHVSLFWYQQALGQGPEFLTYFQNEAQLDKSGLPSDRFFAERPEGSVSTLKIQRTQQEDSAVYLCASSHLFGQGGQPQHFGDGTRLSIL.

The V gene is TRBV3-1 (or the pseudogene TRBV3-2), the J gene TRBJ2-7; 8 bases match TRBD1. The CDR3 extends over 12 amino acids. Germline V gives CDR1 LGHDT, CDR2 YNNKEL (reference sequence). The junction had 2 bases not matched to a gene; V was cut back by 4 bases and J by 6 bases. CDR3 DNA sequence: TGTGCCAGCAGCCTCGACAGGGGCGAGCAGTACTTC. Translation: CASSLDRGEQYF.

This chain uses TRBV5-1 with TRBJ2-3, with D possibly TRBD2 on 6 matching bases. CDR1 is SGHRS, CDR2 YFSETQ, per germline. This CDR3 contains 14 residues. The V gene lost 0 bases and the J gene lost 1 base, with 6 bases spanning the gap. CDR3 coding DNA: TGCGCCAGCAGCTTGGAGCGGGGCACAGATACGCAGTATTTT. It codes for CASSLERGTDTQYF.

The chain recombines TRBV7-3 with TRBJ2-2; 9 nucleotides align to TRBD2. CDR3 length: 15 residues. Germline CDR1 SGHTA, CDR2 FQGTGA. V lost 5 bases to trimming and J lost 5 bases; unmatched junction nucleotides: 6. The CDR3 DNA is TGTGCCAGCAGCCCAATAGCGGGAGTGACCGGGGAGCTGTTTTTT. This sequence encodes CASSPIAGVTGELFF.